These T cell receptor beta chains were read from a single sample in a study of T cells in Graves' hyperthyroidism and ophthalmopathy. TCRdb recomputed calls from the multiplex PCR reads with MiXCR, one row per CDR3 protein. The sample includes a few hundred thousand distinct CDR3 sequences, approximately 16% of them seen just once. Input material: blood. The receptors shown here come from a woman in her sixties or seventies with Graves' ophthalmopathy. CDR3s include the opening cysteine and the closing phenylalanine or tryptophan. The D gene is left open where the match is weak. Clone size appears in some rows only: once, few, many, or a class for an expanded clone.

size: NA; J: TRBJ1-1; D: NA; V: TRBV30; length: 16; DNA: TGTGCCTGGAGTCGGCTTTCGGACAGTTCGAACACTGAAGCTTTCTTT; CDR3: CAWSRLSDSSNTEAFF
size: NA; J: TRBJ1-5; D: NA; V: TRBV27; length: 16; DNA: TGTGCCAGCAGCTCGGGGGGAGGGGGTAACAATCAGCCCCAGCATTTT; CDR3: CASSSGGGGNNQPQHF
size: many; J: TRBJ2-3; D: NA; V: TRBV6-2/TRBV6-3; length: 16; DNA: TGTGCCAGCAGTCCCCCGGGTAGCGTTAGCACAGATACGCAGTATTTT; CDR3: CASSPPGSVSTDTQYF
size: many; J: TRBJ1-2; D: NA; V: TRBV7-9; length: 13; DNA: TGTGCCAGCAGCCAACAGCGAGGGGATGGCTACACCTTC; CDR3: CASSQQRGDGYTF
size: many; J: TRBJ2-1; D: TRBD1; V: TRBV2; length: 14; DNA: TGTGCCAGCAGGACAGGGGGCCTTAACAATGAGCAGTTCTTC; CDR3: CASRTGGLNNEQFF
size: many; J: TRBJ2-7; D: TRBD1; V: TRBV20-1; length: 11; DNA: TGCAGTGGGACAGGGGACCACGAGCAGTACTTC; CDR3: CSGTGDHEQYF
size: NA; J: TRBJ2-1; D: NA; V: TRBV29-1; length: 12; DNA: TGCAGCGTTGTAAGCTCCTACAATGAGCAGTTCTTC; CDR3: CSVVSSYNEQFF
size: many; J: TRBJ2-7; D: TRBD1; V: TRBV10-3; length: 13; DNA: TGTGCCATCAGTGTAGGACAGGCATACGAGCAGTACTTC; CDR3: CAISVGQAYEQYF
size: many; J: TRBJ1-4; D: TRBD1; V: TRBV6-1; length: 16; DNA: TGTGCCAGCGGACCTCTTGGGGGACAGGGAGGGGAAAAACTGTTTTTT; CDR3: CASGPLGGQGGEKLFF
size: many; J: TRBJ1-1; D: NA; V: TRBV9; length: 15; DNA: TGTGCCAGCAGCGTAGGGGGAGGTAGCAACACTGAAGCTTTCTTT; CDR3: CASSVGGGSNTEAFF